These 24 T cell receptor beta chains were sequenced from one sample in a study of control samples from healthy donors and cancer patients. Clones were sequenced by immunoSEQ multiplex PCR, and TCRdb holds only the in-frame ones, with some missing. The data hold about 150,000 clones, with around 92% observed a single time. Sequenced sample: blood. The origin of the receptors is a woman aged 35 to 49 in good health.

The V gene is TRBV5-5, the J gene TRBJ1-2; 7 bases agree with TRBD1. The junction had 3 bases not matched to a gene; V was cut back by 0 bases and J by 7 bases. The germline V gene encodes CDR1 SGHKS and CDR2 YYEKEE (reference sequence). This CDR3 is built from 13 residues. CDR3 in amino acids: CASSLGQGFGYTF. The CDR3 DNA reads TGTGCCAGCAGCTTGGGACAGGGTTTTGGCTACACCTTC.

The chain combines TRBV11-2 with TRBJ1-5; possibly TRBD1 for D (6 bases). This CDR3 contains 14 residues. Germline V gene data show CDR1 as SGHAT and CDR2 as FQNNGV. V was cut by 1 base and J by 2 bases, with 6 bases left in between. CDR3 sequence reads: CASSLGQGNQPQHF. Written as DNA, the CDR3 is TGTGCCAGCAGCTTAGGACAGGGCAATCAGCCCCAGCATTTT. The full variable domain, with the rest looked up from reference TRBV11-2 and TRBJ1-5, is EAGVAQSPRYKIIEKRQSVAFWCNPISGHATLYWYQQILGQGPKLLIQFQNNGVVDDSQLPKDRFSAERLKGVDSTLKIQPAKLEDSAVYLCASSLGQGNQPQHFGDGTRLSIL.

The chain has TRBV5-1 and TRBJ1-4; D gene uncertain. Germline CDR1 and CDR2: SGHRS and YFSETQ. This CDR3 is 14 amino acids long. V was pared by 1 base and J by 4 bases, with 8 bases between. The CDR3 bases are TGCGCCAGCAGCTTGAATTTCGGTAATGAAAAACTGTTTTTT. This sequence encodes CASSLNFGNEKLFF.

The chain recombines TRBV7-9 with TRBJ2-6; a possible D gene is TRBD2 (6 bases). The CDR3 is made up of 16 amino acids. The germline V gene has CDR1 SEHNR and CDR2 FQNEAQ (reference sequence). Trimming cost V 5 bases and J 0 bases, with 11 bases left between them. CDR3 region: CASSPRRVSGANVLTF. The CDR3 region has the DNA TGTGCCAGCAGCCCCCGGAGGGTCTCTGGGGCCAACGTCCTGACTTTC.

This sequence joins TRBV13 and TRBJ2-3; 10 nucleotides line up with TRBD2. Looked up from germline, CDR1 is PRHDT and CDR2 is FYEKMQ (reference sequence). With 5 bases clipped from V and 6 bases from J, the junction kept 17 bases outside the gene matches. This CDR3 is built from 18 residues. CDR3 protein: CASSQLIGSGGVLDTQYF. Written as DNA, the CDR3 is TGTGCCAGCAGCCAACTAATAGGGAGCGGGGGGGTCCTGGATACGCAGTATTTT. The full variable domain, with the rest looked up from reference TRBV13 and TRBJ2-3, is AAGVIQSPRHLIKEKRETATLKCYPIPRHDTVYWYQQGPGQDPQFLISFYEKMQSDKGSIPDRFSAQQFSDYHSELNMSSLELGDSALYFCASSQLIGSGGVLDTQYFGPGTRLTVL.

The chain recombines TRBV6-5 with TRBJ1-1; TRBD1 agrees at 10 bases. Trimming took 2 bases from V and 4 from J; bases not matched to a gene: 4. Germline V gene data show CDR1 as MNHEY and CDR2 as SVGAGI. The CDR3 has 15 amino acids. This CDR3 is CASSYGTGVGTEAFF. For the CDR3, the DNA is TGTGCCAGCAGTTACGGGACAGGGGTAGGCACTGAAGCTTTCTTT.

This chain uses TRBV7-8 with TRBJ1-2; D possibly corresponds to TRBD1 (5 bases). The CDR3 runs to 14 residues. The V end was cut by 5 bases, the J end by 4 bases, with 14 bases between. Germline CDR1 reads SGHVS; CDR2 reads FQNEAQ. Here the CDR3 DNA reads TGTGCCAGCAGCGACACCGGGACCCCCTATGGCTACACCTTC. It specifies CASSDTGTPYGYTF.

The chain employs TRBV13 and TRBJ2-1; D is undetermined. The germline V and J ends were trimmed by 4 bases and 4 bases, with 5 bases remaining between them. Germline lookup yields CDR1 PRHDT and CDR2 FYEKMQ (reference sequence). The CDR3 has 12 residues. The chain's CDR3 is CASSSQYNEQFF. The CDR3 region has the DNA TGTGCCAGCAGCTCACAGTACAATGAGCAGTTCTTC.

V usage is TRBV7-9 and J usage is TRBJ2-1, with 9 bases fitting TRBD1. The CDR3 sequence is 16 residues long. The germline V gene has CDR1 SEHNR and CDR2 FQNEAQ (reference sequence). With V trimmed by 5 bases and J by 4 bases, 9 bases remained unmatched. The DNA for the CDR3 is TGTGCCAGCAGCCAAGACGGGACAGGGATATACAATGAGCAGTTCTTC. Translation: CASSQDGTGIYNEQFF.

About this clone: The conserved phenylalanine or tryptophan normally closing the CDR3 is absent here, so this likely arose from a read error. Because the CDR3's place on the DNA is in doubt, the DNA is left out and the CDR3 is given as listed by TCRdb. The gene calls are TRBV2 and TRBJ2-7; TRBD2 reflects the table's D call only, with no check against the DNA. Including both end residues, the CDR3 is 12 amino acids long. The germline gives CDR1 SNHLY, CDR2 FYNNEI. The chain's CDR3 is CASSIGALTIRL.

CDR3 sequence reads: CSVTDSNQPQHF. DNA for the CDR3: TGCAGCGTGACAGATAGCAATCAGCCCCAGCATTTT. The chain uses TRBV29-1 and TRBJ1-5, with D possibly matching TRBD1 (5 bases). Trimming cost V 6 bases and J 0 bases, with 6 bases left between them. The CDR3 sequence is 12 residues long. Germline CDR1 reads SQVTM; CDR2 reads ANQGSEA.

The chain recombines TRBV29-1 with TRBJ1-3; 9 nucleotides line up with TRBD1. The V gene's germline CDR1 is SQVTM and CDR2 ANQGSEA. The CDR3 has 16 amino acids. V shed 6 bases and J 4 bases; nucleotides not matched to a gene: 13. In nucleotides, the CDR3 is TGCAGCGTAGACGGAGGACAGGGGTTATACGGAAACACCATATATTTT. Translating gives CSVDGGQGLYGNTIYF.

This chain links TRBV20-1 with TRBJ1-1; 8 positions agree with TRBD1. The V gene's germline CDR1 is DFQATT and CDR2 SNEGSKA (reference sequence). V trimming: 5 bases; J trimming: 10 bases; junction bases outside the gene matches: 3. This CDR3 is 10 amino acids long. CDR3 nucleotides: TGCAGTGCTTTAGGACAGGGAGCTTTCTTT. Translation: CSALGQGAFF.

The J gene is TRBJ1-1, the V gene TRBV7-3; D ambiguous. This CDR3 comprises 13 residues. CDR1 and CDR2 from the germline V gene are SGHTA and FQGTGA. The V end lost 5 bases, the J end lost 1 base, and 8 bases lay between the germline ends. The CDR3, as DNA: TGTGCCAGCAGCGGGTCCGCGAACACTGAAGCTTTCTTT. Its protein product is CASSGSANTEAFF. Drawing the rest from reference TRBV7-3 and TRBJ1-1, the complete variable domain is GAGVSQTPSNKVTEKGKYVELRCDPISGHTALYWYRQSLGQGPEFLIYFQGTGAADDSGLPNDRFFAVRPEGSVSTLKIQRTERGDSAVYLCASSGSANTEAFFGQGTRLTVV.

This clone occurred once. J is TRBJ2-7 and V is TRBV10-2; D may be TRBD2 (6 bases). Germline CDR1 WSHSY, CDR2 SAAADI. With 4 bases removed from V and 5 bases from J, the gap between germline ends came to 9 bases. The CDR3 is 12 amino acids. The CDR3 loop is CASSGGVHEQYF. The CDR3 DNA sequence: TGCGCCAGCAGTGGGGGGGTTCACGAGCAGTACTTC.

To note about this clone: Other DNA variants within this sample encode the same CDR3. V gene TRBV19 combines with J gene TRBJ1-6; D uncertain. This CDR3 region has 15 residues. The V gene lost 6 bases and the J gene lost 9 bases, with 18 bases spanning the gap. Germline V gene data show CDR1 as LNHDA and CDR2 as SQIVND (reference sequence). The CDR3 loop reads CASSITLASGSPLHF. DNA for the CDR3: TGTGCCAGTAGCATTACCCTAGCTAGTGGTTCACCCCTCCACTTT.

V usage is TRBV7-2 and J usage is TRBJ2-3, with D possibly being TRBD1 or TRBD2 (6 bases each). The CDR3 contains 15 residues. Germline V lookup: CDR1 SGHTA, CDR2 FQGNSA. V was cut by 1 base and J by 4 bases, with 12 bases left in between. In nucleotides, the CDR3 is TGTGCCAGCAGCTTAGTGGGGGGCCTCGCAGATACGCAGTATTTT. As protein: CASSLVGGLADTQYF. The whole variable domain, remainder taken from reference TRBV7-2 and TRBJ2-3, is GAGVSQSPSNKVTEKGKDVELRCDPISGHTALYWYRQSLGQGLEFLIYFQGNSAPDKSGLPSDRFSAERTGGSVSTLTIQRTQQEDSAVYLCASSLVGGLADTQYFGPGTRLTVL.

In this sample, this clone turned up once. V usage is TRBV5-5 and J usage is TRBJ1-2; D is undetermined. V shed 2 bases and J shed 8 bases, with 22 bases lying between them. Germline values: CDR1 SGHKS, CDR2 YYEKEE (reference sequence). CDR3 length: 16 amino acids. The CDR3 is CASSFLWAPGPQGYTF. Here the CDR3 DNA reads TGTGCCAGCAGCTTCCTGTGGGCGCCCGGCCCACAAGGCTACACCTTC.

The chain has TRBV28 and TRBJ1-4, with 8 bases matching TRBD1. Germline V gene lookup returns CDR1 MDHEN and CDR2 SYDVKM. V lost 3 bases and J lost 6; bases outside the gene matches: 6. The CDR3 is 15 amino acids. The DNA of the CDR3 is TGTGCCAGCAGTTTCCGCGGGACAGGCGATGAAAAACTGTTTTTT. It encodes CASSFRGTGDEKLFF.

This clone showed up just once. The genes are TRBV12-5 and TRBJ2-2, with a weak D call TRBD1 (5 bases). Germline V CDR1 and CDR2: LGHNT, FRNRAP. The CDR3 runs to 14 residues. V was trimmed by 2 bases and J by 5 bases, leaving 9 bases between them. The CDR3 here is CASGLLAGTGELFF. The CDR3 DNA sequence: TGTGCTAGTGGTTTGCTCGCAGGGACCGGGGAGCTGTTTTTT.

The CDR3 DNA sequence: TGTGCCAGCAGCCAAGCGGGAAGCGGTAGGGCATCCTCACCCCTCCACTTT. Protein product: CASSQAGSGRASSPLHF. V is TRBV3-1 (or the pseudogene TRBV3-2) and J is TRBJ1-6; D uncertain. CDR1 is LGHDT and CDR2 is YNNKEL in the germline V gene (reference sequence). V was shortened by 1 base and J by 10 bases, with 20 bases between the two germline ends. The CDR3 runs 17 residues.

This sequence joins TRBV11-2 and TRBJ1-1; D unresolved. The V end was cut by 2 bases, the J end by 0 bases, with 7 bases between. Germline V CDR1 and CDR2: SGHAT, FQNNGV. The CDR3 length is 14 residues. CDR3 region: CASSLYSVNTEAFF. CDR3 sequence (DNA): TGTGCCAGCAGCTTATATAGCGTGAACACTGAAGCTTTCTTT.

The genes are TRBV19 and TRBJ1-4; the D gene is possibly TRBD1 (6 bases). From germline, CDR1 is LNHDA and CDR2 SQIVND (reference sequence). The V gene lost 10 bases and the J gene lost 4 bases, with 13 bases spanning the gap. The CDR3 contains 13 residues. CDR3 DNA sequence: TGTGCCATTAAGGACAGCGATAATGAAAAACTGTTTTTT. Its protein product is CAIKDSDNEKLFF.

V usage is TRBV12-3 or TRBV12-4 and J usage is TRBJ1-5; no reliable D call. The CDR3 totals 13 residues. V was shortened by 3 bases and J by 4 bases, with 7 bases between the two germline ends. Here the CDR3 DNA reads TGTGCCAGCAGTTTGGACCAGAATCAGCCCCAGCATTTT. Translation: CASSLDQNQPQHF.